Following are 26 T cell receptor beta chains from one sample sequenced in a study of T cell responses to AZD1222 COVID-19 vaccine. Only in-frame clones appear in the TCRdb table, and some are missing; sequencing was by immunoSEQ multiplex PCR. In the table there are about 150,000 clones, over 75% of which are singletons. The starting material was peripheral blood, obtained on day 0 of AZD1222 vaccination. The source is an adult in good health.

The J gene is TRBJ2-5, the V gene TRBV9; no firm D call. The CDR3 sequence is 12 residues long. V lost 0 bases, J lost 5 bases, and 5 bases lay in between. CDR1 and CDR2 from the germline V gene are SGDLS and YYNGEE. CDR3 sequence reads: CASSVVGETQYF. The CDR3 DNA is TGTGCCAGCAGCGTAGTGGGGGAGACCCAGTACTTC.

This chain uses TRBV6-5 with TRBJ1-2; D gene ambiguous. This CDR3 is built from 12 residues. The V end was cut by 8 bases, the J end by 5 bases, with 12 bases between. Germline V gene data show CDR1 as MNHEY and CDR2 as SVGAGI. This chain's CDR3 is CASAWTPYGYTF. The CDR3 DNA is TGTGCCAGCGCCTGGACGCCATATGGCTACACCTTC.

The gene calls are TRBV20-1 and TRBJ1-2; D gene ambiguous. This CDR3 has 11 amino acids. V was trimmed by 6 bases and J by 2 bases, leaving 7 bases between them. Germline V CDR1 and CDR2: DFQATT, SNEGSKA (reference sequence). In DNA form, the CDR3 reads TGCAGTGCGTCGGGAAACTATGGCTACACCTTC. Its protein product is CSASGNYGYTF.

The rearrangement links TRBV19 to TRBJ2-1; either TRBD1 or TRBD2 may fit D (5 bases each). From germline, CDR1 is LNHDA and CDR2 SQIVND (reference sequence). Deletions cut 9 bases from V and 3 bases from J, with 15 bases between. There are 14 residues in the CDR3. CDR3 sequence (DNA): TGTGCCAGCAACCACCGGGACGGCTACAATGAGCAGTTCTTC. It encodes CASNHRDGYNEQFF.

This rearrangement joins TRBV5-1 to TRBJ2-5, with 7 positions matching TRBD1. The CDR3 has 14 residues. The germline V gene has CDR1 SGHRS and CDR2 YFSETQ. The ends lost 4 bases at V and 3 bases at J; junction bases unmatched: 6. CDR3 in DNA: TGCGCCAGCAGCCCGGGACAGACCAAAGAGACCCAGTACTTC. This codes for CASSPGQTKETQYF.

The chain couples TRBV5-1 to TRBJ2-2, with D tentatively TRBD2 (6 bases). Trimming removed 5 bases from V and 0 bases from J, with 14 bases in between. The CDR3 runs to 16 residues. Germline V gives CDR1 SGHRS, CDR2 YFSETQ. Here the CDR3 reads CASSYFAGSNTGELFF. CDR3 DNA sequence: TGCGCCAGCAGTTATTTTGCGGGATCGAACACCGGGGAGCTGTTTTTT.

The J gene is TRBJ2-7, the V gene TRBV5-8, with TRBD1 identical over 8 bases. The CDR3 is made up of 13 amino acids. J lost 3 bases, V lost 4 bases, and 3 bases had no gene match. Germline V CDR1 and CDR2: SGHTS, YDEGEE. Here the CDR3 reads CASSRGQDYEQYF. The CDR3 nucleotides are TGTGCCAGCAGCAGGGGACAGGACTACGAGCAGTACTTC.

In DNA, the CDR3 is TGTGCCAGCAGCTTACAACCCCAGGCTGAAGCTTTCTTT. Translated, it gives CASSLQPQAEAFF. The rearrangement joins TRBV7-3 to TRBJ1-1; D is uncertain. Germline CDR1 is SGHTA and CDR2 is FQGTGA. CDR3 length equals 13 residues. Trimming left V 2 bases short and J 6 bases short, with 10 bases between. Supplemented by reference TRBV7-3 and TRBJ1-1, the full variable domain reads GAGVSQTPSNKVTEKGKYVELRCDPISGHTALYWYRQSLGQGPEFLIYFQGTGAADDSGLPNDRFFAVRPEGSVSTLKIQRTERGDSAVYLCASSLQPQAEAFFGQGTRLTVV.

The chain combines TRBV4-2 with TRBJ1-3, with D hard to call. V shed 1 base and J shed 0 bases, with 10 bases lying between them. The CDR3 has 16 residues. CDR1 is LGHNA, CDR2 YNFKEQ, per germline. CDR3 region: CASSQVSTPSGNTIYF. For the CDR3, the DNA is TGTGCCAGCAGCCAAGTTTCGACCCCCTCTGGAAACACCATATATTTT.

The CDR3 DNA sequence: TGTGCCAGCAGTTTGTTGAACACCATATATTTT. It is translated as CASSLLNTIYF. The chain uses TRBV12-3 or TRBV12-4 and TRBJ1-3; D remains ambiguous. Trimming shortened V by 3 bases and J by 7 bases, and 4 bases separated the two germline ends. CDR3 length equals 11 residues.

The genes are TRBV6-2 or TRBV6-3 and TRBJ2-7; weak D call: TRBD1 (6 bases). Germline lookup yields CDR1 MNHEY and CDR2 SVGEGT. The CDR3 consists of 14 residues. Trimming took off 5 bases at V and 2 bases at J, with 13 bases between the two ends. CDR3 amino acids: CASSLRDNPYEQYF. CDR3 coding DNA: TGTGCCAGCAGTCTCCGGGACAACCCCTACGAGCAGTACTTC.

The V call is TRBV6-5, the J call TRBJ1-1, with D possibly matching TRBD1 (6 bases). This CDR3 contains 14 residues. Trimming removed 2 bases from V and 6 bases from J, with 13 bases in between. The germline CDR1 and CDR2 sequences are MNHEY and SVGAGI. The CDR3 is CASSYDREGAEAFF. The CDR3 DNA reads as TGTGCCAGCAGTTACGACAGAGAGGGGGCTGAAGCTTTCTTT.

The V gene is TRBV5-1, the J gene TRBJ2-7; a possible D gene is TRBD2 (5 bases). This CDR3 has 15 amino acids. Germline CDR1 is SGHRS and CDR2 is YFSETQ. Deletions cut 3 bases from V and 3 bases from J, with 16 bases between. CDR3 DNA sequence: TGCGCCAGCAGCTGGGCCAGCGGAACGATCTACGAGCAGTACTTC. Its translation: CASSWASGTIYEQYF. The entire variable domain, with the rest obtained from reference TRBV5-1 and TRBJ2-7, is as follows: KAGVTQTPRYLIKTRGQQVTLSCSPISGHRSVSWYQQTPGQGLQFLFEYFSETQRNKGNFPGRFSGRQFSNSRSEMNVSTLELGDSALYLCASSWASGTIYEQYFGPGTRLTVT.

This clone has a single count. This chain links TRBV25-1 with TRBJ1-6; weak D call: TRBD1 (5 bases). The CDR3 runs 16 residues. Germline CDR1 reads MGHDK; CDR2 reads SYGVNS. Trimming left V 7 bases short and J 7 bases short, with 20 bases between. The DNA for the CDR3 is TGTGCCAGCAATCGAGGGGTTTGGCAGACAAATTCACCCCTCCACTTT. It is translated as CASNRGVWQTNSPLHF.

The chain links TRBV6-5 to TRBJ2-6, with a weak D call TRBD2 (5 bases). The germline gives CDR1 MNHEY, CDR2 SVGAGI. With 6 bases removed from V and 4 bases from J, the gap between germline ends came to 13 bases. The CDR3 loop spans 15 amino acids. DNA for the CDR3: TGTGCCAGCAGCCTCCGGGAACCGGGGGCCAACGTCCTGACTTTC. This sequence encodes CASSLREPGANVLTF.

The rearrangement uses TRBV28 and TRBJ1-6; 8 bases fit TRBD1. V trimming: 4 bases; J trimming: 9 bases; junction bases outside the gene matches: 11. This CDR3 comprises 16 residues. Germline-derived CDR1 and CDR2 are MDHEN and SYDVKM. CDR3 DNA: TGTGCCAGCAGTTCCGTTGGACAGGGAGTAACTTCACCCCTCCACTTT. Translated: CASSSVGQGVTSPLHF.

The chain employs TRBV27 and TRBJ1-4, with D perhaps matching TRBD1 (6 bases). Between the trimmed V and J ends, which lost 5 bases and 5 bases, there was a span of 24 bases. This CDR3 comprises 18 residues. Looked up from germline, CDR1 is MNHEY and CDR2 is SMNVEV (reference sequence). The CDR3 is CASSPTGTPNRVNEKLFF. The CDR3, as DNA: TGTGCCAGCAGTCCGACCGGGACACCCAACCGGGTGAATGAAAAACTGTTTTTT.

The rearrangement joins TRBV9 to TRBJ2-1; the match to TRBD2 covers 8 bases. The CDR3 has 16 residues. V lost 0 bases and J lost 6; bases outside the gene matches: 8. Germline CDR1 SGDLS, CDR2 YYNGEE. The CDR3 region is CASSVGPGGSLNEQFF. CDR3 DNA sequence: TGTGCCAGCAGCGTAGGGCCGGGAGGGTCCCTCAATGAGCAGTTCTTC.

The gene calls are TRBV10-3 and TRBJ1-5; weak D call: TRBD1 (5 bases). V was cut by 6 bases and J by 0 bases, with 12 bases left in between. This CDR3 contains 15 residues. Per the germline V gene, CDR1 is ENHRY and CDR2 is SYGVKD. The CDR3 region has the DNA TGTGCCATCAGGCCGGGGGACTTTAGCAATCAGCCCCAGCATTTT. This encodes CAIRPGDFSNQPQHF.

The rearrangement links TRBV10-3 to TRBJ1-1; D not resolved. With 11 bases removed from V and 0 bases from J, the gap between germline ends came to 13 bases. The length of the CDR3 is 13 residues. In germline, CDR1 is ENHRY, CDR2 SYGVKD. The CDR3 bases are TGTGCCGCGTCAGGACGTCTGAACACTGAAGCTTTCTTT. This gives the protein CAASGRLNTEAFF.

The chain uses TRBV4-3 and TRBJ1-1, with unresolved D. The CDR3 runs to 13 residues. The germline CDR1 and CDR2 sequences are LGHNA and YSLEER. Trimming took 1 base from V and 5 from J, leaving 8 bases between them. The CDR3 reads CASSQGAVTEAFF. The CDR3 DNA sequence: TGCGCCAGCAGCCAAGGGGCAGTAACTGAAGCTTTCTTT.

The chain is built from TRBV28 and TRBJ2-7, with TRBD1 identical over 8 bases. The CDR3 has 14 amino acids. Germline CDR1 and CDR2: MDHEN and SYDVKM. J was trimmed by 5 bases and V by 2 bases; bases with no gene match: 5. CDR3 region: CASSLLQGAHEQYF. DNA of the CDR3: TGTGCCAGCAGTTTACTTCAGGGGGCACACGAGCAGTACTTC.

This chain links TRBV6-2 or TRBV6-3 with TRBJ1-2; D uncertain. Trimming pared 2 bases from V and 2 bases from J, leaving 6 bases between. Germline assignment: CDR1 MNHEY and CDR2 SVGEGT. CDR3 length equals 13 residues. CDR3 residues: CASSYLPNYGYTF. The DNA of the CDR3 is TGTGCCAGCAGTTACCTTCCAAACTATGGCTACACCTTC.

The gene calls are TRBV6-2 or TRBV6-3 and TRBJ2-7, with D possibly matching TRBD2 (5 bases). CDR1 and CDR2 from the germline V gene are MNHEY and SVGEGT. The CDR3 extends over 11 amino acids. V was clipped by 5 bases and J by 5 bases, with 7 bases between them. The CDR3 DNA sequence: TGTGCCAGCAGTCCCGGGGACGAGCAGTACTTC. Translating gives CASSPGDEQYF.

The V call is TRBV5-4, the J call TRBJ1-2; a weak D match, TRBD1 (6 bases). Germline-derived CDR1 and CDR2 are SGHNT and YYREEE (reference sequence). Trimming pared 4 bases from V and 3 bases from J, leaving 16 bases between. The length of the CDR3 is 15 residues. CDR3 sequence reads: CASSPGAGYDYGYTF. The CDR3 coding sequence is TGTGCCAGCAGCCCGGGGGCAGGGTACGACTATGGCTACACCTTC.

The chain recombines TRBV7-6 with TRBJ1-1, with TRBD1 matching 7 bases. V trimming: 4 bases; J trimming: 3 bases; junction bases outside the gene matches: 8. Germline CDR1 SGHVS, CDR2 FNYEAQ. The CDR3 extends over 15 amino acids. The chain's CDR3 is CASSSFRQGDTEAFF. The CDR3 coding sequence is TGTGCCAGCAGCTCCTTTAGACAGGGTGACACTGAAGCTTTCTTT.